The 16 T cell receptor beta chains reported below all come from one sample, sequenced in a study of blood T cells in healthy people across ages. Primers used in a second PCR of roughly 6 to 11 cycles were a sample-barcoded 5' primer and a J-beta primer mix. TCRdb called the 5' RACE reads again in MiXCR, with one record for every CDR3 protein. Here the sample spans about 280,000 distinct CDR3 sequences, 25% to 30% being singletons. The sample was blood. These receptors were collected from a woman aged 70 to 79 in good health.

This sequence joins TRBV14 and TRBJ2-7, with D hard to call. Germline V lookup: CDR1 SGHDN, CDR2 FVKESK. V was trimmed by 4 bases and J by 3 bases, leaving 13 bases between them. The CDR3 sequence is 14 residues long. The CDR3 sequence is CASSRYLTGYEQYF. The CDR3 coding sequence is TGTGCCAGCAGCCGCTACCTCACCGGCTACGAGCAGTACTTC. The whole variable domain, filled in from reference TRBV14 and TRBJ2-7, reads EAGVTQFPSHSVIEKGQTVTLRCDPISGHDNLYWYRRVMGKEIKFLLHFVKESKQDESGMPNNRFLAERTGGTYSTLKVQPAELEDSGVYFCASSRYLTGYEQYFGPGTRLTVT.

The chain couples TRBV7-2 to TRBJ2-5; D ambiguous. The CDR3 has 15 residues. In germline, CDR1 is SGHTA, CDR2 FQGNSA. Trimming stripped 5 bases from V and 1 base from J, with 14 bases between. The CDR3 DNA follows: TGTGCCAGCAGCCCCTTTGAGATCCCCCAAGAGACCCAGTACTTC. Protein product: CASSPFEIPQETQYF.

The rearrangement uses TRBV6-6 and TRBJ2-1, with D perhaps TRBD2 (5 bases). The CDR3 is made up of 13 amino acids. Trimming took off 6 bases at V and 6 bases at J, with 12 bases between the two ends. Per the germline V gene, CDR1 is MNHNY and CDR2 is SVGAGI (reference sequence). The CDR3 here is CASRTPSTNEQFF. DNA for the CDR3: TGTGCCAGCAGAACACCTAGCACCAATGAGCAGTTCTTC.

The chain combines TRBV18 with TRBJ2-3; D gene ambiguous. The CDR3 is 12 amino acids. Germline CDR1 reads KGHSH; CDR2 reads LQKENI. Deletions cut 2 bases from V and 5 bases from J, with 5 bases between. The CDR3 protein is CASSPLKDTQYF. CDR3 nucleotides: TGTGCCAGCTCACCATTAAAAGATACGCAGTATTTT.

This clonotype was seen a few times. The V and J genes are TRBV20-1 and TRBJ2-5, with a tentative D call TRBD1 (5 bases). The CDR3 length is 13 residues. Looked up from germline, CDR1 is DFQATT and CDR2 is SNEGSKA (reference sequence). The V end lost 5 bases, the J end lost 4 bases, and 14 bases lay between the germline ends. CDR3 in DNA: TGCAGTGCTTTCCGACAGTCCCGAGAGACCCAGTACTTC. Its protein is CSAFRQSRETQYF.

This clonotype was counted a few times. The rearrangement links TRBV4-3 to TRBJ1-3; D not resolved. Germline V gene lookup returns CDR1 LGHNA and CDR2 YSLEER. This CDR3 region has 15 residues. The V end was cut by 4 bases, the J end by 0 bases, with 10 bases between. The CDR3 sequence is CASSPEPHSGNTIYF. In nucleotides, the CDR3 is TGCGCCAGCAGCCCGGAGCCTCACTCTGGAAACACCATATATTTT.

The chain couples TRBV18 to TRBJ1-5, with D perhaps TRBD1 (6 bases). The germline V and J ends were trimmed by 2 bases and 0 bases, with 23 bases remaining between them. The germline V gene encodes CDR1 KGHSH and CDR2 LQKENI. CDR3 length: 20 amino acids. The CDR3 bases are TGTGCCAGCTCACCAACGGGTGAGGCAGGGGTCACATATAGCAATCAGCCCCAGCATTTT. It is translated as CASSPTGEAGVTYSNQPQHF.

This CDR3 reads CASSPKAASNTGELFF. The CDR3 DNA follows: TGTGCCAGCAGCCCCAAGGCGGCTTCGAACACCGGGGAGCTGTTTTTT. The chain employs TRBV3-1 and TRBJ2-2; D unresolved. The germline CDR1 and CDR2 sequences are LGHDT and YNNKEL (reference sequence). CDR3 size: 16 residues. Trimming removed 4 bases from V and 0 bases from J, with 12 bases in between.

This clonotype was seen only a few times. The J gene is TRBJ2-7, the V gene TRBV6-5; D perhaps matches TRBD1 (6 bases). V lost 5 bases and J 5 bases, leaving 16 bases between the germline ends. The germline V gene has CDR1 MNHEY and CDR2 SVGAGI. This CDR3 spans 14 amino acids. CDR3 sequence reads: CASSKRQVSDEQYF. CDR3 nucleotide sequence: TGTGCCAGCAGTAAAAGACAGGTCTCGGACGAGCAGTACTTC.

The J gene is TRBJ1-4, the V gene TRBV11-2; 7 bases are a match to TRBD1. The CDR3 is 17 amino acids. Germline loops: CDR1 SGHAT, CDR2 FQNNGV. J lost 0 bases, V lost 3 bases, and 7 bases had no gene match. Here the CDR3 reads CASSFAGGRSTNEKLFF. The CDR3 bases are TGTGCCAGCAGCTTCGCAGGGGGGCGTTCAACTAATGAAAAACTGTTTTTT. Full variable domain (remainder filled in from reference TRBV11-2 and TRBJ1-4): EAGVAQSPRYKIIEKRQSVAFWCNPISGHATLYWYQQILGQGPKLLIQFQNNGVVDDSQLPKDRFSAERLKGVDSTLKIQPAKLEDSAVYLCASSFAGGRSTNEKLFFGSGTQLSVL.

A few counts support this clonotype. The CDR3 sequence: CSARAPSRGNEQFF. The CDR3 coding sequence is TGCAGTGCTAGAGCGCCATCGCGGGGGAATGAGCAGTTCTTC. This sequence joins TRBV20-1 and TRBJ2-1, with 7 bases identical to TRBD2. Germline CDR1 DFQATT, CDR2 SNEGSKA (reference sequence). J lost 7 bases, V lost 1 base, and 7 bases had no gene match. The CDR3 extends over 14 amino acids.

The V and J genes are TRBV28 and TRBJ2-7, with a tentative D call TRBD1 (5 bases). Trimming took 6 bases from V and 0 from J, leaving 9 bases between them. CDR1 and CDR2 from the germline V gene are MDHEN and SYDVKM. The CDR3 spans 13 residues. For the CDR3, the DNA is TGTGCCAGCAGAAGGGGAAACTCCTACGAGCAGTACTTC. This codes for CASRRGNSYEQYF. Looking up the rest from reference TRBV28 and TRBJ2-7 gives the full variable domain: DVKVTQSSRYLVKRTGEKVFLECVQDMDHENMFWYRQDPGLGLRLIYFSYDVKMKEKGDIPEGYSVSREKKERFSLILESASTNQTSMYLCASRRGNSYEQYFGPGTRLTVT.

This clonotype was seen repeatedly, ten times or more. The gene calls are TRBV29-1 and TRBJ2-4, with TRBD2 matching over 8 bases. J gave up 1 base and V 4 bases, and 15 bases lay outside the gene matches. Germline lookup yields CDR1 SQVTM and CDR2 ANQGSEA. The CDR3 runs to 18 residues. The CDR3 protein is CSVGPRAGVNVAKNIQYF. The CDR3 DNA sequence: TGCAGCGTTGGGCCCCGAGCGGGAGTAAATGTGGCCAAAAACATTCAGTACTTC.

This chain's CDR3 is CASGEARHSVQFF. In DNA form, the CDR3 reads TGTGCCAGCGGGGAGGCGAGGCATTCTGTTCAGTTTTTT. The chain recombines TRBV6-6 with TRBJ1-4; D not resolved. The germline CDR1 and CDR2 sequences are MNHNY and SVGAGI (reference sequence). V lost 8 bases, J lost 16 bases, and 23 bases lay in between. The CDR3 extends over 13 amino acids.

To note about this clonotype: The CDR3 end shows no conserved phenylalanine or tryptophan, and so a read error is likely. This rearrangement joins TRBV5-4 to TRBJ2-7; D is undetermined. CDR1 SGHNT and CDR2 YYREEE come from the germline V gene (reference sequence). The CDR3 consists of 15 residues. Trimming removed 3 bases at V and 0 bases at J, with 13 bases between. The CDR3: CASSWMGGSSYEQYL. The CDR3 DNA is TGTGCCAGCAGCTGGATGGGCGGAAGCTCCTACGAGCAGTACCTC.

J is TRBJ2-7 and V is TRBV28; 10 bases map to TRBD2. Losses at the gene ends were 8 bases for V and 0 bases for J; bases not matched to a gene: 10. Germline V gene data show CDR1 as MDHEN and CDR2 as SYDVKM. The CDR3 contains 16 residues. CDR3 amino acids: CASRTSGSPSSYEQYF. DNA for the CDR3: TGTGCCAGCCGGACTAGCGGAAGTCCTAGCTCCTACGAGCAGTACTTC. Supplemented by reference TRBV28 and TRBJ2-7, the full variable domain reads DVKVTQSSRYLVKRTGEKVFLECVQDMDHENMFWYRQDPGLGLRLIYFSYDVKMKEKGDIPEGYSVSREKKERFSLILESASTNQTSMYLCASRTSGSPSSYEQYFGPGTRLTVT.